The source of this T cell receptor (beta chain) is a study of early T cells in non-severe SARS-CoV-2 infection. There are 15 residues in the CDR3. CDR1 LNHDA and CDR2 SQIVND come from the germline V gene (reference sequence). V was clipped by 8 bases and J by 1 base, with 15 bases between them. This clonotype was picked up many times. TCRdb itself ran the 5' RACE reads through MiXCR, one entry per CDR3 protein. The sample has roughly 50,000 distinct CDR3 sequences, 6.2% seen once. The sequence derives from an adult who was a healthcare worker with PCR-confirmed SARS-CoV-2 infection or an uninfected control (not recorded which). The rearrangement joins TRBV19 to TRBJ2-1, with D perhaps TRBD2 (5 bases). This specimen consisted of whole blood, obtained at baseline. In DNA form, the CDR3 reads TGTGCCAGTCGCCGAGCGGTATCTTCCTACAATGAGCAGTTCTTC. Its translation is CASRRAVSSYNEQFF.